In this sample, the clone carrying this TCR beta chain turned up a few times. This specimen comes from a study of T cells in Graves' hyperthyroidism and ophthalmopathy. The CDR3 sequence is 15 residues long. The V gene's germline CDR1 is MGHRA and CDR2 YSYEKL. V lost 1 base, J lost 6 bases, and 15 bases lay in between. Researchers amplified the TCR beta CDR3 regions from RNA transcripts. Carried out on the TCR CDR3, a first-round RT-PCR used the HTBI primer set. TCRdb passed the multiplex PCR reads through MiXCR, listing each CDR3 protein once. Among approximately 380,000 distinct CDR3 sequences listed, 18% were seen once.

This sequence was found in a man between 18 and 35 years old with Graves' ophthalmopathy. Sequencing was carried out using blood. The chain couples TRBV4-1 to TRBJ1-1, with D possibly matching TRBD1 (5 bases). The CDR3 coding sequence is TGCGCCAGCAGCCAAGGGTGGGGGGGTCAGGCTGAAGCTTTCTTT. As protein: CASSQGWGGQAEAFF.